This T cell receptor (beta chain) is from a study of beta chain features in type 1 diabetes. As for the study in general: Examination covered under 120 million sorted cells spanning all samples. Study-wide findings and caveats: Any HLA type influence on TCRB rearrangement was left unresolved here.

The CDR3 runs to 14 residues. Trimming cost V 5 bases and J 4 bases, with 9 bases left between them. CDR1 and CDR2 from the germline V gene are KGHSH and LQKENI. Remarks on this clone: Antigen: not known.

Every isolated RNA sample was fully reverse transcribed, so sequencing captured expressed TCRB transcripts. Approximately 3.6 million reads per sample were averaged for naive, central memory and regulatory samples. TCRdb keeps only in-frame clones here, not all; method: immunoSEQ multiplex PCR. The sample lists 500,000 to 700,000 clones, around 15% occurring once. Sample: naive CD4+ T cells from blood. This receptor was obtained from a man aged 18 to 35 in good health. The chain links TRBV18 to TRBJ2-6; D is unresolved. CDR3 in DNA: TGTGCCAGCTCAGGGCGTTCCGGGGCCAACGTCCTGACTTTC. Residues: CASSGRSGANVLTF.